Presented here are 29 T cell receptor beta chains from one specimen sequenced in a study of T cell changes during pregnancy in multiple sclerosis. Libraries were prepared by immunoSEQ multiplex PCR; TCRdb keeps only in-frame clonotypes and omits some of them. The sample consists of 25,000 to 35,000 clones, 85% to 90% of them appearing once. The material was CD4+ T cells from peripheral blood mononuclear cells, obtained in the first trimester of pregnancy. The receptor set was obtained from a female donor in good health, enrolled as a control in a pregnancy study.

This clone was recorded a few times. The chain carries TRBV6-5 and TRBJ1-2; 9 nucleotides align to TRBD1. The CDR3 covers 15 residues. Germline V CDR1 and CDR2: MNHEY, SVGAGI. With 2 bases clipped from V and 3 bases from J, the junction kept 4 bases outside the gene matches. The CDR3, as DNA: TGTGCCAGCAGTTACCCGGGACAGGGTCACTATGGCTACACCTTC. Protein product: CASSYPGQGHYGYTF.

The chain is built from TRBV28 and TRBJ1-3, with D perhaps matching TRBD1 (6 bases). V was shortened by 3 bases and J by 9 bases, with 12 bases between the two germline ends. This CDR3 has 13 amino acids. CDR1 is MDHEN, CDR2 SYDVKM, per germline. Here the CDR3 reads CASSFDRWATIYF. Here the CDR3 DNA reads TGTGCCAGCAGTTTCGACAGGTGGGCCACCATATATTTT.

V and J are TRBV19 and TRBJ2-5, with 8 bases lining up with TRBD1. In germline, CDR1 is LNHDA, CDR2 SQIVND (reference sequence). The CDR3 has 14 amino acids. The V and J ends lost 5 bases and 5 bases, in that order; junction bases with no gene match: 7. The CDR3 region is CASSSQGAGETQYF. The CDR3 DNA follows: TGTGCCAGTAGTTCTCAGGGGGCCGGGGAGACCCAGTACTTC.

This CDR3 reads CASSLERLAGRYEQYF. CDR3 DNA sequence: TGTGCCAGCAGCTTAGAACGACTAGCGGGACGTTACGAGCAGTACTTC. The chain joins TRBV7-8 to TRBJ2-7; 11 nucleotides match TRBD2. The germline V gene has CDR1 SGHVS and CDR2 FQNEAQ. CDR3 length equals 16 residues. With 1 base clipped from V and 4 bases from J, the junction kept 6 bases outside the gene matches.

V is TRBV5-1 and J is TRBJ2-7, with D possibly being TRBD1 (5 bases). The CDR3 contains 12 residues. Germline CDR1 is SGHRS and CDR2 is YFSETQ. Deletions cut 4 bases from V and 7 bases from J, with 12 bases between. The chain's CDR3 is CASSIGRGEQYF. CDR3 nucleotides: TGCGCCAGCAGCATCGGTAGGGGTGAGCAGTACTTC.

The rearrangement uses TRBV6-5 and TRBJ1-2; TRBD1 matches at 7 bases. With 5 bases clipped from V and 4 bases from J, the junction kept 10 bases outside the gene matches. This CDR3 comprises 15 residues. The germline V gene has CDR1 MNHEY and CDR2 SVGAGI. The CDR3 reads CASSPPGTVGYGYTF. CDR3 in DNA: TGTGCCAGCAGTCCCCCCGGGACAGTAGGCTATGGCTACACCTTC.

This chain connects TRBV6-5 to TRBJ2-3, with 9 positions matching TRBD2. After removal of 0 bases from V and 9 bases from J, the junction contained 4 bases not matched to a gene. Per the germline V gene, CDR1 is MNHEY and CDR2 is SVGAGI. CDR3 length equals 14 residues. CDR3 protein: CASSYSGGRATQYF. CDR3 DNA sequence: TGTGCCAGCAGTTACTCGGGCGGGAGGGCAACGCAGTATTTT.

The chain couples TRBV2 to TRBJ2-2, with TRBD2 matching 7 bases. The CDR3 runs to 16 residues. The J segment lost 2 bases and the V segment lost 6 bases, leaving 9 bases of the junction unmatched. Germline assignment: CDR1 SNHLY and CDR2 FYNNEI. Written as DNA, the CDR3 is TGTGCCAGCAGCAAACCGGGGGGAATAAACACCGGGGAGCTGTTTTTT. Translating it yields CASSKPGGINTGELFF.

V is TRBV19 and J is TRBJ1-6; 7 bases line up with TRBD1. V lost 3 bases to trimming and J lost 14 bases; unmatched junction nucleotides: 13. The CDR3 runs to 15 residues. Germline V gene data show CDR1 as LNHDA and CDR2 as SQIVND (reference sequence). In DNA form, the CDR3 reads TGTGCCAGTAGTATCGGAGTAGGGGGCTTAACCACCCTCCACTTT. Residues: CASSIGVGGLTTLHF.

The CDR3 nucleotides are TGTGCCAGCAGCTTGGACAGGGGGCGCGACTATGGCTACACCTTC. It specifies CASSLDRGRDYGYTF. The chain uses TRBV5-4 and TRBJ1-2, with TRBD1 matching 9 bases. Germline V gene lookup returns CDR1 SGHNT and CDR2 YYREEE (reference sequence). The CDR3 has 15 amino acids. J was trimmed by 3 bases and V by 0 bases; bases with no gene match: 3.

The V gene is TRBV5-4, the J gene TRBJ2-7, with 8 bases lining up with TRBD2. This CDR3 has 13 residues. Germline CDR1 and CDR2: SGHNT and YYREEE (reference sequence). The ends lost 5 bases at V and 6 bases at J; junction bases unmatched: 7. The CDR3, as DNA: TGTGCCAGCAGACCAGCGGGAGAAGGCGAGCAGTACTTC. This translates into CASRPAGEGEQYF.

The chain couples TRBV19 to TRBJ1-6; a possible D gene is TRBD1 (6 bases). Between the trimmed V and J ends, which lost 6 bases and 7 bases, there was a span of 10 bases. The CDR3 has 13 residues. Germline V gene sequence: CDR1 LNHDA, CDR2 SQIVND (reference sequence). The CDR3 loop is CASRGHINSPLHF. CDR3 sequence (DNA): TGTGCCAGTAGGGGACATATCAATTCACCCCTCCACTTT.

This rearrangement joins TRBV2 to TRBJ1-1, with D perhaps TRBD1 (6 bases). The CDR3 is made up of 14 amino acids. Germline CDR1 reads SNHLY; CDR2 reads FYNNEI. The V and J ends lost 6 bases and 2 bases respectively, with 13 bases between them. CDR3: CASRPTGANTEAFF. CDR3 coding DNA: TGTGCCAGCAGGCCGACAGGCGCAAACACTGAAGCTTTCTTT.

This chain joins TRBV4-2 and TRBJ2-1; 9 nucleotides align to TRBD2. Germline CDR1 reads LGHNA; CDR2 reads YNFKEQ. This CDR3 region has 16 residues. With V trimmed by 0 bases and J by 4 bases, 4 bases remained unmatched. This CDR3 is CASSQDSAGGYNEQFF. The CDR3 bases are TGTGCCAGCAGCCAAGATAGTGCGGGGGGGTACAATGAGCAGTTCTTC.

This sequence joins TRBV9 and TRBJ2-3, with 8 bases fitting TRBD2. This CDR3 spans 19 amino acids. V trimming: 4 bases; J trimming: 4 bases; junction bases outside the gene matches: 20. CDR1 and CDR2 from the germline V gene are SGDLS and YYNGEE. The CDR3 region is CASSLTSGKRLVSADTQYF. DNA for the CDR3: TGTGCCAGCAGCCTTACTAGCGGAAAAAGGCTCGTGAGCGCAGATACGCAGTATTTT.

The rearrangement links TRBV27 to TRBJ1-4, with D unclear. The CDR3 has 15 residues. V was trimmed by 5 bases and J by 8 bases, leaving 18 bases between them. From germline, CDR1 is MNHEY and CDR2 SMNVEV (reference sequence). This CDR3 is CASSTGRVNGEKLFF. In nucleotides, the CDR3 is TGTGCCAGCAGTACCGGCCGGGTAAACGGGGAAAAACTGTTTTTT.

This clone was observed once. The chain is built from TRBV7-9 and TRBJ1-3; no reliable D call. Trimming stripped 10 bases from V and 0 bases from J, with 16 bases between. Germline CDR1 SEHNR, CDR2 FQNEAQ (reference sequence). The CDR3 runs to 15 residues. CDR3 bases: TGTGCCATCTATGACGGCGGGTCCTCTGGAAACACCATATATTTT. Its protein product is CAIYDGGSSGNTIYF.

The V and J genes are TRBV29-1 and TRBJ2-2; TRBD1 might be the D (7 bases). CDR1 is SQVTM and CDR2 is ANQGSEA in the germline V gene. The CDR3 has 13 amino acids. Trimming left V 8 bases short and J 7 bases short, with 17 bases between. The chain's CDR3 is CSSTEGAGGELFF. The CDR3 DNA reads TGCAGCTCAACGGAGGGGGCTGGCGGGGAGCTGTTTTTT.

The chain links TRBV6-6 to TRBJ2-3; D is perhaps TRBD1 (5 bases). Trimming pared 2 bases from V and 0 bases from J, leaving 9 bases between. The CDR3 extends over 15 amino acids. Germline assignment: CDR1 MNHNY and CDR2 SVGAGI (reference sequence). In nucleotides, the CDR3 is TGTGCCAGCAGTTACCAGGGTAGCAGCACAGATACGCAGTATTTT. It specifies CASSYQGSSTDTQYF.

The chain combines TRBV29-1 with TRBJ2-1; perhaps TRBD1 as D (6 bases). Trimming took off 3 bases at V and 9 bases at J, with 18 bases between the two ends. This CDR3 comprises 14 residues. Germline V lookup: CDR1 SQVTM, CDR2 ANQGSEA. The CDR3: CSVEALHRVGEQFF. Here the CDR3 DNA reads TGCAGCGTTGAGGCTCTTCACAGGGTCGGTGAGCAGTTCTTC.

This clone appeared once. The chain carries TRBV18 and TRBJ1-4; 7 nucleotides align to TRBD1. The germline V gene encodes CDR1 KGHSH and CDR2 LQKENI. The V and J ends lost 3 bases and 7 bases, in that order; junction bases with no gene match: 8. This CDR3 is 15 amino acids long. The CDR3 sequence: CASSPDRLPPEKLFF. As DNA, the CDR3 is TGTGCCAGCTCACCGGACAGGTTACCGCCTGAAAAACTGTTTTTT. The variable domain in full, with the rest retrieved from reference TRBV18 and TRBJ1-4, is NAGVMQNPRHLVRRRGQEARLRCSPMKGHSHVYWYRQLPEEGLKFMVYLQKENIIDESGMPKERFSAEFPKEGPSILRIQQVVRGDSAAYFCASSPDRLPPEKLFFGSGTQLSVL.

The chain's CDR3 is CASSSGTSAYEQYF. DNA for the CDR3: TGTGCCAGCAGCTCCGGGACTAGCGCCTACGAGCAGTACTTC. The V call is TRBV7-2, the J call TRBJ2-7; 10 bases line up with TRBD2. Per the germline V gene, CDR1 is SGHTA and CDR2 is FQGNSA. This CDR3 spans 14 amino acids. After removal of 4 bases from V and 2 bases from J, the junction contained 2 bases not matched to a gene.

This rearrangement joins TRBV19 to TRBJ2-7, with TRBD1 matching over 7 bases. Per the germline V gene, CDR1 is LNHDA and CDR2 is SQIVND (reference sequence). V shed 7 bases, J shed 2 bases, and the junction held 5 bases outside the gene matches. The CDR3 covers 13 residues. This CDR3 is CASIGTVPYEQYF. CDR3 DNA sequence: TGTGCCAGTATTGGGACAGTTCCCTACGAGCAGTACTTC.

Here the CDR3 reads CASSLVAGLNEQFF. CDR3 nucleotide sequence: TGTGCCAGCAGCTTGGTTGCAGGGCTGAATGAGCAGTTCTTC. The gene calls are TRBV5-4 and TRBJ2-1; D might be TRBD1 (5 bases). This CDR3 contains 14 residues. The germline gives CDR1 SGHNT, CDR2 YYREEE (reference sequence). With 0 bases removed from V and 7 bases from J, the gap between germline ends came to 11 bases.

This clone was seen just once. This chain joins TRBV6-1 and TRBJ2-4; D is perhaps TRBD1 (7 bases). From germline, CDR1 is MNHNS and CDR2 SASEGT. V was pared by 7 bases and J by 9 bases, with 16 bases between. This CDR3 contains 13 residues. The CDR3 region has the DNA TGTGCCAGCACCACACAGGGGACTGGCATTCAGTACTTC. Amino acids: CASTTQGTGIQYF.

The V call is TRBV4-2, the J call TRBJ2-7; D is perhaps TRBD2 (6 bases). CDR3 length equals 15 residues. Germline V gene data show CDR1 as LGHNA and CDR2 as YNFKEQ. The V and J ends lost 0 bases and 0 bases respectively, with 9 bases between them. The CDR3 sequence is CASSQDPSDSYEQYF. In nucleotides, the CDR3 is TGTGCCAGCAGCCAAGATCCTAGCGACTCCTACGAGCAGTACTTC.

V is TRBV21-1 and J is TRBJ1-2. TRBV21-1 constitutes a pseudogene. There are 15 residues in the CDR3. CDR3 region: CASSKAPARNYGYTF. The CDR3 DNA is TGTGCCAGCAGCAAAGCCCCCGCACGGAACTATGGCTACACCTTC.

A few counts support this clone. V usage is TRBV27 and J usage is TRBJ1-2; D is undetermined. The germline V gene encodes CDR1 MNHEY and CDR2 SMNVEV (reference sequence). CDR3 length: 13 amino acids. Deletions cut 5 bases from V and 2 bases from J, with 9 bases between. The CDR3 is CASSVPRNYGYTF. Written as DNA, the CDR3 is TGTGCCAGCAGTGTCCCCCGGAACTATGGCTACACCTTC.

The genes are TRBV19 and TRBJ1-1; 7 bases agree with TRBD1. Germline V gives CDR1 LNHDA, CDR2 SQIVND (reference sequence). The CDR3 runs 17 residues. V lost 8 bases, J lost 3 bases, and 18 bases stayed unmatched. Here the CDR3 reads CASSAGAPGGFYTEAFF. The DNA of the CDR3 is TGTGCCAGTTCGGCCGGGGCCCCAGGGGGATTTTACACTGAAGCTTTCTTT.